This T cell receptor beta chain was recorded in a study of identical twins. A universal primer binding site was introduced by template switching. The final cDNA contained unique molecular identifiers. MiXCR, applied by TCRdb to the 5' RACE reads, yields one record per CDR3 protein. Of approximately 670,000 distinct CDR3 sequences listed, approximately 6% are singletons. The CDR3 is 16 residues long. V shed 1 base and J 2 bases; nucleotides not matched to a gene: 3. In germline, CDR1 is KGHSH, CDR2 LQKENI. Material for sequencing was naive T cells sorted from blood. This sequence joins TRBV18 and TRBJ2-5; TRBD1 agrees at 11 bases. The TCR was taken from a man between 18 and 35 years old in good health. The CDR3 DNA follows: TGTGCCAGCTCACCACTTGGGACAGGGGGACAAGAGACCCAGTACTTC. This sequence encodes CASSPLGTGGQETQYF.